Listed below are T cell receptor beta chains from one sample, sequenced in a study of a mutant IDH1 vaccine in newly diagnosed glioma. Here immunoSEQ multiplex PCR was the method, and the copy in TCRdb shows in-frame clones only, minus some. The sample includes approximately 26,000 clones, under 85% seen only once; the top ten take less than 9.5%. For these TCRs, the target antigens are not known. The sequencing used PBMCs, collected from a glioma patient whose treatment included an IDH1 peptide vaccine. Receptor source: a middle-aged man with glioma. Some clones in this sample may be carry-over from other donors' samples. The CDR3 runs from the conserved cysteine through the conserved F or W. Each record gives: CDR3 DNA, CDR3 protein, V gene, J gene, clone size, D gene. The D gene is left open where the match is weak. Not every row has a clone size; where given, it reads once, few, many or a size class.

cdr3_nt: TGCGCCAGCACTTCAGGATCGGTAGAAGCTTTCTTT
cdr3_aa: CASTSGSVEAFF
v_call: TRBV5-1
j_call: TRBJ1-1
clone_size: few
d_call: NA

cdr3_nt: TGTGCCAGTAGCACCCAGGACAGCTCTGGAAACACCATATATTTT
cdr3_aa: CASSTQDSSGNTIYF
v_call: TRBV19
j_call: TRBJ1-3
clone_size: once
d_call: NA

cdr3_nt: TGTGCCAGCAGCTTGGAACTAGCGGGGGGGCCGGATACGCAGTATTTT
cdr3_aa: CASSLELAGGPDTQYF
v_call: TRBV5-6
j_call: TRBJ2-3
clone_size: NA
d_call: TRBD2

cdr3_nt: TGTGCCAGCAGGCCCAGGGGGAACACTGAAGCTTTCTTT
cdr3_aa: CASRPRGNTEAFF
v_call: TRBV6-6
j_call: TRBJ1-1
clone_size: NA
d_call: NA

cdr3_nt: TGCGCCAGCAGCCTCGGGACAGAGTATAATTCACCCCTCCACTTT
cdr3_aa: CASSLGTEYNSPLHF
v_call: TRBV5-1
j_call: TRBJ1-6
clone_size: NA
d_call: TRBD1

cdr3_nt: TGTGCCAGCAGTTTACGGGGGGACAGGTCTAGCTCCTATAATTCACCCCTCCACTTT
cdr3_aa: CASSLRGDRSSSYNSPLHF
v_call: TRBV27
j_call: TRBJ1-6
clone_size: NA
d_call: TRBD1

cdr3_nt: TGTGCCAGCAGCCAAGATAGAGGGACAGAAAAAGCTTTCTTT
cdr3_aa: CASSQDRGTEKAFF
v_call: TRBV4-2
j_call: TRBJ1-1
clone_size: NA
d_call: TRBD1

cdr3_nt: TGTGCCAGCAGCCAGAGCGGGGCCGAGCAGTACTTC
cdr3_aa: CASSQSGAEQYF
v_call: TRBV28
j_call: TRBJ2-7
clone_size: NA
d_call: TRBD2

cdr3_nt: TGTGCTGCCATGGGGACATGGAACACTGAAGCTTTCTTT
cdr3_aa: CAAMGTWNTEAFF
v_call: TRBV28
j_call: TRBJ1-1
clone_size: NA
d_call: NA

cdr3_nt: TGTGCCAGCATATTGACAGGGAGCAATCAGCCCCAGCATTTT
cdr3_aa: CASILTGSNQPQHF
v_call: TRBV6-6
j_call: TRBJ1-5
clone_size: NA
d_call: TRBD1

cdr3_nt: TGTGCCAGCAGCGCTTCACTCGACCTTACCGGGGAGCTGTTTTTT
cdr3_aa: CASSASLDLTGELFF
v_call: TRBV7-8
j_call: TRBJ2-2
clone_size: NA
d_call: NA

cdr3_nt: TGTGCCAGCAGTTTCCTACAGGGGGCTGAGAAGGGCTACACCTTC
cdr3_aa: CASSFLQGAEKGYTF
v_call: TRBV6-6
j_call: TRBJ1-2
clone_size: NA
d_call: TRBD1

cdr3_nt: TGTGCCAGCAGCGCCCTTAAACAGGGATGGGGTCAGCCCCAGCATTTT
cdr3_aa: CASSALKQGWGQPQHF
v_call: TRBV5-6
j_call: TRBJ1-5
clone_size: NA
d_call: NA

cdr3_nt: TGTGCCAGCAGTGAGCACGAGGGGCCCCCTCTGAACACTGAAGCTTTCTTT
cdr3_aa: CASSEHEGPPLNTEAFF
v_call: TRBV6-1
j_call: TRBJ1-1
clone_size: NA
d_call: NA

cdr3_nt: TGTGCCAGTAGTACCCAGGGAAACACCGGGGAGCTGTTTTTT
cdr3_aa: CASSTQGNTGELFF
v_call: TRBV19
j_call: TRBJ2-2
clone_size: NA
d_call: NA

cdr3_nt: TGTGCCAGCAGGGCGGACAGGGCCTATAATTCACCCCTCCACTTT
cdr3_aa: CASRADRAYNSPLHF
v_call: TRBV2
j_call: TRBJ1-6
clone_size: NA
d_call: TRBD1

cdr3_nt: TGTGCCAGCAGTCTAAATTACGAGCAGTACTTC
cdr3_aa: CASSLNYEQYF
v_call: TRBV2
j_call: TRBJ2-7
clone_size: once
d_call: NA

cdr3_nt: TGTGCCAGTAGAGGACACGTCCAAGTGTTCGAGCCCCAGCATTTT
cdr3_aa: CASRGHVQVFEPQHF
v_call: TRBV19
j_call: TRBJ1-5
clone_size: NA
d_call: NA

cdr3_nt: TGTGCCACCTCCAGACAGGGGGCCATAGACGATGAGCAGTTCTTC
cdr3_aa: CATSRQGAIDDEQFF
v_call: TRBV2
j_call: TRBJ2-1
clone_size: NA
d_call: TRBD1

cdr3_nt: TGTGCCAGCAGTTCCCCCCGGGGCTGGGACACTGAAGCTTTCTTT
cdr3_aa: CASSSPRGWDTEAFF
v_call: TRBV6-5
j_call: TRBJ1-1
clone_size: NA
d_call: NA

cdr3_nt: TGTGCCAGCAGTATGACAGGCGGGACTGAAGCTTTCTTT
cdr3_aa: CASSMTGGTEAFF
v_call: TRBV6-4
j_call: TRBJ1-1
clone_size: few
d_call: NA

cdr3_nt: TGTGCCATCAGTGAGACCGCCACCCGGCGGGTGAACACTGAAGCTTTCTTT
cdr3_aa: CAISETATRRVNTEAFF
v_call: TRBV10-3
j_call: TRBJ1-1
clone_size: NA
d_call: NA

cdr3_nt: TGTGCCAGCAGTTACCAGGCCTCTGCCGGCGAGCAGTTCTTC
cdr3_aa: CASSYQASAGEQFF
v_call: TRBV6-6
j_call: TRBJ2-1
clone_size: NA
d_call: NA

cdr3_nt: TGTGCCAGCAGTGATAGGGGGCGCGTGAACACTGAAGCTTTCTTT
cdr3_aa: CASSDRGRVNTEAFF
v_call: TRBV6-1
j_call: TRBJ1-1
clone_size: NA
d_call: TRBD1

cdr3_nt: TGTGCCAGCAGCTTATCAGGTGCTGGAAACACCATATATTTT
cdr3_aa: CASSLSGAGNTIYF
v_call: TRBV7-6
j_call: TRBJ1-3
clone_size: few
d_call: NA

cdr3_nt: TGTGCCAGCAGCGCCCTGGCGCTCCCGAAGACCCAGTACTTC
cdr3_aa: CASSALALPKTQYF
v_call: TRBV9
j_call: TRBJ2-5
clone_size: NA
d_call: NA

cdr3_nt: TGTGCCAGCTACGCGGGGGTGGGGGGCTCCTTGTTCACTGAAGCTTTCTTT
cdr3_aa: CASYAGVGGSLFTEAFF
v_call: TRBV5-5
j_call: TRBJ1-1
clone_size: once
d_call: NA

cdr3_nt: TGTGCCAGCAGGCTTGACAGTTCGAACACCGGGGAGCTGTTTTTT
cdr3_aa: CASRLDSSNTGELFF
v_call: TRBV7-6
j_call: TRBJ2-2
clone_size: NA
d_call: NA

cdr3_nt: TGTGCCAGCAGAGGCGACCCCGGGGAGCTGTTTTTT
cdr3_aa: CASRGDPGELFF
v_call: TRBV4-2
j_call: TRBJ2-2
clone_size: NA
d_call: NA

cdr3_nt: TGTGCCGTGGGGTTGATTGAAGCTTTCTTT
cdr3_aa: CAVGLIEAFF
v_call: TRBV19
j_call: TRBJ1-1
clone_size: NA
d_call: NA

cdr3_nt: TGTGCCAGCAGCTTAGTGTGGTTGCACGAGCAGTACTTC
cdr3_aa: CASSLVWLHEQYF
v_call: TRBV11-2
j_call: TRBJ2-7
clone_size: NA
d_call: NA

cdr3_nt: TGCAGCGTGGGGGGCCCCAACACTGAAGCTTTCTTT
cdr3_aa: CSVGGPNTEAFF
v_call: TRBV29-1
j_call: TRBJ1-1
clone_size: few
d_call: NA

cdr3_nt: TGCAGCGTTGAGTCGACCGGGGAGCTGTTTTTT
cdr3_aa: CSVESTGELFF
v_call: TRBV29-1
j_call: TRBJ2-2
clone_size: NA
d_call: NA

cdr3_nt: TGTGCCAGCAGCTTGGGATTGAGAGACACCGGGGAGCTGTTTTTT
cdr3_aa: CASSLGLRDTGELFF
v_call: TRBV7-9
j_call: TRBJ2-2
clone_size: NA
d_call: NA

cdr3_nt: TGTGCCAGCAGCCCCGGGACAGACTATGGCTACACCTTC
cdr3_aa: CASSPGTDYGYTF
v_call: TRBV7-2
j_call: TRBJ1-2
clone_size: NA
d_call: TRBD1

cdr3_nt: TGTGCCTGGAGATTAAACTATGGCTACACCTTC
cdr3_aa: CAWRLNYGYTF
v_call: TRBV30
j_call: TRBJ1-2
clone_size: NA
d_call: NA

cdr3_nt: TGTGCCAGCAGTGCGGACAGGGCGGACACTGAAGCTTTCTTT
cdr3_aa: CASSADRADTEAFF
v_call: TRBV6-1
j_call: TRBJ1-1
clone_size: NA
d_call: TRBD1

cdr3_nt: TGTGCCAGCAGCTTGGGGCAGGGAAATTCACCCCTCCACTTT
cdr3_aa: CASSLGQGNSPLHF
v_call: TRBV5-8
j_call: TRBJ1-6
clone_size: NA
d_call: NA

cdr3_nt: TGTGCCAGCACCAATAGCCAGCCCCGGCAGGGTGGCTACACCTTC
cdr3_aa: CASTNSQPRQGGYTF
v_call: TRBV6-5
j_call: TRBJ1-2
clone_size: NA
d_call: NA

cdr3_nt: TGCGCCAGCAGCTGGGGGGGTGATCGCACAGATACGCAGTATTTT
cdr3_aa: CASSWGGDRTDTQYF
v_call: TRBV5-1
j_call: TRBJ2-3
clone_size: NA
d_call: TRBD2

cdr3_nt: TGTGCCACCAGCAGCCTAGGGGCTGGAAACACCATATATTTT
cdr3_aa: CATSSLGAGNTIYF
v_call: TRBV15
j_call: TRBJ1-3
clone_size: few
d_call: NA

cdr3_nt: TGCAGCGTTGTCATGGGGGCAGAGTATGAGACCCAGTACTTC
cdr3_aa: CSVVMGAEYETQYF
v_call: TRBV29-1
j_call: TRBJ2-5
clone_size: NA
d_call: NA

cdr3_nt: TGTGCCAGCAGTGACTCGACTAGCGGGGGGGGCACAGATACGCAGTATTTT
cdr3_aa: CASSDSTSGGGTDTQYF
v_call: TRBV6-4
j_call: TRBJ2-3
clone_size: NA
d_call: TRBD2

cdr3_nt: TGTGCGGGGGCCAGGGACTATGAGCAGTTCTTC
cdr3_aa: CAGARDYEQFF
v_call: TRBV2
j_call: TRBJ2-1
clone_size: NA
d_call: NA

cdr3_nt: TGTGCCAGCAGCCCGCCTGCAGGGGCGCCTGTGAGGACTAATGAAAAACTGTTTTTT
cdr3_aa: CASSPPAGAPVRTNEKLFF
v_call: TRBV7-2
j_call: TRBJ1-4
clone_size: NA
d_call: NA

cdr3_nt: TGTGCCAGCAGTCGGGCGAGGGGCTTGAACACTGAAGCTTTCTTT
cdr3_aa: CASSRARGLNTEAFF
v_call: TRBV4-2
j_call: TRBJ1-1
clone_size: NA
d_call: NA

cdr3_nt: TGTGCCAGCAGCCCCGGCCGCTACGAGCAGTACTTC
cdr3_aa: CASSPGRYEQYF
v_call: TRBV6-1
j_call: TRBJ2-7
clone_size: NA
d_call: NA

cdr3_nt: TGCGCCAGCAGTGAGTCGACAGGGAATCAGCCCCAGCATTTT
cdr3_aa: CASSESTGNQPQHF
v_call: TRBV10-2
j_call: TRBJ1-5
clone_size: NA
d_call: TRBD1

cdr3_nt: TGTGCCAGCAGCAACGGGAGACGAGAGCAGTTCTTC
cdr3_aa: CASSNGRREQFF
v_call: TRBV13
j_call: TRBJ2-1
clone_size: NA
d_call: NA

cdr3_nt: TGCAGCGTGGCCGGGACGCTAAGGGCTGAAGCTTTCTTT
cdr3_aa: CSVAGTLRAEAFF
v_call: TRBV29-1
j_call: TRBJ1-1
clone_size: NA
d_call: NA

cdr3_nt: TGTGCCAGCAGTTTACAGGGCGCCGGGGAGCTGTTTTTT
cdr3_aa: CASSLQGAGELFF
v_call: TRBV28
j_call: TRBJ2-2
clone_size: NA
d_call: NA

cdr3_nt: TGTGCCAGCTCCCCCTCAGATAGCTTTCTGTCGGCAGATACGCAGTATTTT
cdr3_aa: CASSPSDSFLSADTQYF
v_call: TRBV18
j_call: TRBJ2-3
clone_size: NA
d_call: NA

cdr3_nt: TGTGCCAGCAGCGACGGACCCGCAGGTGAAAAACTGTTTTTT
cdr3_aa: CASSDGPAGEKLFF
v_call: TRBV7-9
j_call: TRBJ1-4
clone_size: NA
d_call: NA

cdr3_nt: TGTGCCAGCAGCTCCCCCGGGTCGGGGACCCAGTACTTC
cdr3_aa: CASSSPGSGTQYF
v_call: TRBV7-2
j_call: TRBJ2-5
clone_size: NA
d_call: NA

cdr3_nt: TGTGCCAGCAGCCGAAAGGATGAAAAACTGTTTTTT
cdr3_aa: CASSRKDEKLFF
v_call: TRBV5-5
j_call: TRBJ1-4
clone_size: few
d_call: NA

cdr3_nt: TGTGCCTGGATACAGGGCTCTGGGGCCAACGTCCTGACTTTC
cdr3_aa: CAWIQGSGANVLTF
v_call: TRBV30
j_call: TRBJ2-6
clone_size: NA
d_call: NA

cdr3_nt: TGTGCCAGCAGTTCTAAATATAGCAATCAGCCCCAGCATTTT
cdr3_aa: CASSSKYSNQPQHF
v_call: TRBV6-5
j_call: TRBJ1-5
clone_size: NA
d_call: NA

cdr3_nt: TGTGCCAGCAGCTTGGGGGGCGGGGTCTACGAGCAGTACTTC
cdr3_aa: CASSLGGGVYEQYF
v_call: TRBV5-6
j_call: TRBJ2-7
clone_size: NA
d_call: NA

cdr3_nt: TGCAGCGTTAGTTTCCGGGACAGGGGTTACGAGCAGTACTTC
cdr3_aa: CSVSFRDRGYEQYF
v_call: TRBV29-1
j_call: TRBJ2-7
clone_size: NA
d_call: TRBD1